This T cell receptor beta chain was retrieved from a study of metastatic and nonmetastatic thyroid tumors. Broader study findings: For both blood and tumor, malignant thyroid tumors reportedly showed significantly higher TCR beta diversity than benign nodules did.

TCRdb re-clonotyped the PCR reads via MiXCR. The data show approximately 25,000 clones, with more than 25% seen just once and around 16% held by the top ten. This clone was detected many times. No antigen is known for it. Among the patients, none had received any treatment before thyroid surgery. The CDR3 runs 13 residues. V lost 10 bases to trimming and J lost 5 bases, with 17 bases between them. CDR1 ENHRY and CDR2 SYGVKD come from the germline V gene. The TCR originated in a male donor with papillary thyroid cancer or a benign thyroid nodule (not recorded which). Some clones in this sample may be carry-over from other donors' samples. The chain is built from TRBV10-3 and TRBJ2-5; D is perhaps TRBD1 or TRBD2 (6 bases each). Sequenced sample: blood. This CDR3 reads CASSQGGLETQYF. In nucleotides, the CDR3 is TGTGCCAGTTCACAGGGAGGATTGGAGACCCAGTACTTC.